This TCR beta chain was captured in a study of radiation and T cells in renal cell carcinoma. Turning to the study itself: Nephrectomy followed 15 Gy stereotactic body radiation by 4 weeks.

Sequencing was performed with immunoSEQ multiplex PCR; in TCRdb, only in-frame clones are kept and a portion is missing. The table lists 65,000 to 80,000 clones, 86% of them singletons. Specified time point: blood 2 weeks post-SBRT. Treatment denoted: 15 Gy SBRT to primary tumor, nephrectomy 4 weeks later. Regarding the study as a whole: Pretreatment tumor biopsies were lacking, so baseline clonotypes are unknown. From baseline, blood top tumor clonotypes peaked at 2 weeks post-radiation.

Worth noting for this clone: Its antigen is not identified.

Germline values: CDR1 SGHTA, CDR2 FQGNSA. This CDR3 is 15 amino acids long. The junction had 7 bases not matched to a gene; V was cut back by 5 bases and J by 0 bases. This rearrangement joins TRBV7-2 to TRBJ2-7; 7 bases agree with TRBD1. This specimen consisted of blood, obtained from a patient whose treatment included radiotherapy and nephrectomy. The sequence came from a woman between 45 and 65 years old with renal cell carcinoma. The CDR3 here is CASSAYGTASYEQYF. CDR3 coding DNA: TGTGCCAGCAGCGCGTACGGGACAGCCTCCTACGAGCAGTACTTC.